A selection of T cell receptor beta chains follows, all from one sample in a study of blood T cell repertoires in COVID-19. Libraries were prepared by immunoSEQ multiplex PCR; TCRdb keeps only in-frame clonotypes and omits some of them. This sample carries 130,000 to 150,000 clones, about 87% of them seen once, and the ten largest clones take over 35%. Material for sequencing was peripheral blood. These receptors originate from a man aged 50 or older who had recovered from COVID-19. Each CDR3 is given without its conserved first and last residue. The order of the fields is J gene, V gene, CDR3 protein.

>TRBJ2-3|TRBV19
ASSIGQINTDTQY
>TRBJ2-1|TRBV18
ASSTGLGQGSRNEQF
>TRBJ2-1|TRBV7-2
ASSGRLAGGFHEQF
>TRBJ2-7|TRBV27
ASSFSPTGSYEQY
>TRBJ1-2|TRBV9
ASSSLTVGGGYGYT
>TRBJ2-1|TRBV5-6
ASSLGSSFNEQF
>TRBJ2-3|TRBV6-1
ASSQGTSASLDTQY
>TRBJ2-7|TRBV27
ASSYRASGSSYEQY
>TRBJ1-2|TRBV19
ASSIPGLNYGYT
>TRBJ2-2|TRBV27
ASSWDRGDTGELF
>TRBJ2-3|TRBV2
ASSVDRGPDTQY
>TRBJ2-1|TRBV11-1
ASRRDRAYNEQF
>TRBJ1-4|TRBV5-1
ASSLEGAESEKLF
>TRBJ2-2|TRBV5-1
ASSALGGGELF
>TRBJ1-2|TRBV5-4
ASSQQGNYGYT
>TRBJ2-1|TRBV7-3
ASSLAGVYNEQF
>TRBJ2-7|TRBV30
AWSAQGITYEQY
>TRBJ1-2|TRBV4-3
ASSQDERDSSEGYT
>TRBJ2-2|TRBV11-3
ASSLGFEYSYTGELF
>TRBJ1-1|TRBV25-1
ASKKTGGKSEAF
>TRBJ1-6|TRBV10-1
ASIEGRTGCSYNSPLH
>TRBJ2-2|TRBV9
ASSVERTGGKTGELF
>TRBJ1-1|TRBV5-6
ASSLLGTMNTEAF
>TRBJ2-5|TRBV7-2
ASSFSREETQY
>TRBJ2-7|TRBV18
ASSRSAGYSYEQY
>TRBJ2-2|TRBV3-1/TRBV3-2
ASSLRDKTGELF
>TRBJ2-6|TRBV7-2
ASNPVVGRVVSGANVLT